This is a list of T cell receptor beta chains from one sample in a study of blood T cell repertoires in COVID-19. TCRdb's copy holds only in-frame clones and misses some; the assay was immunoSEQ multiplex PCR. The data hold about 250,000 clones, with 65% to 90% observed a single time. The sequenced sample was PBMCs or T cells enriched from blood (not recorded which). These receptors originate from a woman in her fifties or sixties with acute COVID-19. CDR3s include the opening cysteine and the closing phenylalanine or tryptophan. Fields, in order: D gene, J gene, clone size, V gene, CDR3 length, CDR3 protein, CDR3 DNA. D genes are given only for firm matches. Expanded clones get a size class; other rows say once, few or many, or leave the size out.

D gene: -
J gene: TRBJ2-7
clone size: few
V gene: TRBV5-1
CDR3 length: 16
CDR3 protein: CASSPDPGMNSYEQYF
CDR3 DNA: TGCGCCAGCAGCCCGGACCCAGGGATGAATTCCTACGAGCAGTACTTC

D gene: TRBD1
J gene: TRBJ1-5
clone size: -
V gene: TRBV11-2
CDR3 length: 14
CDR3 protein: CASSRQGPDQPQHF
CDR3 DNA: TGTGCCAGCAGCCGACAGGGCCCCGATCAGCCCCAGCATTTT

D gene: TRBD1
J gene: TRBJ1-1
clone size: -
V gene: TRBV10-3
CDR3 length: 16
CDR3 protein: CAISEGQGVGNTEAFF
CDR3 DNA: TGTGCCATCAGTGAAGGACAGGGGGTTGGGAACACTGAAGCTTTCTTT

D gene: TRBD1
J gene: TRBJ2-1
clone size: -
V gene: TRBV7-2
CDR3 length: 16
CDR3 protein: CASSFQLGQGHNEQFF
CDR3 DNA: TGTGCCAGCAGCTTTCAGTTGGGACAGGGACACAATGAGCAGTTCTTC

D gene: -
J gene: TRBJ1-3
clone size: -
V gene: TRBV11-2
CDR3 length: 16
CDR3 protein: CASSLDTETSGNTIYF
CDR3 DNA: TGTGCCAGCAGCTTAGACACAGAAACCTCTGGAAACACCATATATTTT

D gene: TRBD2
J gene: TRBJ2-1
clone size: -
V gene: TRBV24-1
CDR3 length: 16
CDR3 protein: CATSDPTAGDYNEQFF
CDR3 DNA: TGTGCCACCAGTGACCCCACAGCGGGGGACTACAATGAGCAGTTCTTC

D gene: -
J gene: TRBJ1-5
clone size: -
V gene: TRBV18
CDR3 length: 15
CDR3 protein: CASSPPGGVNQPQHF
CDR3 DNA: TGTGCCAGCTCACCACCTGGCGGGGTAAATCAGCCCCAGCATTTT

D gene: -
J gene: TRBJ1-5
clone size: -
V gene: TRBV7-2
CDR3 length: 15
CDR3 protein: CASSSQGYSNQPQHF
CDR3 DNA: TGTGCCAGCAGTTCACAGGGTTATAGCAATCAGCCCCAGCATTTT

D gene: -
J gene: TRBJ1-2
clone size: -
V gene: TRBV19
CDR3 length: 13
CDR3 protein: CASSTQGNYGYTF
CDR3 DNA: TGTGCCAGTAGTACCCAGGGAAACTATGGCTACACCTTC

D gene: -
J gene: TRBJ1-3
clone size: -
V gene: TRBV6-1
CDR3 length: 14
CDR3 protein: CASSEGVTGNTIYF
CDR3 DNA: TGTGCCAGCAGTGAAGGAGTAACTGGAAACACCATATATTTT

D gene: TRBD2
J gene: TRBJ2-3
clone size: -
V gene: TRBV7-2
CDR3 length: 16
CDR3 protein: CASSTTSGGARDTQYF
CDR3 DNA: TGTGCCAGCAGCACGACTAGCGGGGGGGCCCGAGATACGCAGTATTTT

D gene: -
J gene: TRBJ1-1
clone size: -
V gene: TRBV5-8
CDR3 length: 14
CDR3 protein: CASSSDGMNTEAFF
CDR3 DNA: TGTGCCAGCAGCTCGGACGGGATGAACACTGAAGCTTTCTTT

D gene: TRBD1
J gene: TRBJ1-2
clone size: -
V gene: TRBV7-9
CDR3 length: 15
CDR3 protein: CASSRGTVSSYGYTF
CDR3 DNA: TGTGCCAGCAGCCGAGGGACAGTCTCATCCTATGGCTACACCTTC

D gene: TRBD2
J gene: TRBJ2-1
clone size: -
V gene: TRBV5-1
CDR3 length: 16
CDR3 protein: CASSLASGGLYNEQFF
CDR3 DNA: TGCGCCAGCAGCTTGGCTAGCGGGGGGCTATACAATGAGCAGTTCTTC

D gene: TRBD1
J gene: TRBJ1-6
clone size: few
V gene: TRBV3-1/TRBV3-2
CDR3 length: 16
CDR3 protein: CASSQDIGQENSPLHF
CDR3 DNA: TGTGCCAGCAGCCAAGATATCGGACAGGAAAATTCACCCCTCCACTTT

D gene: -
J gene: TRBJ1-1
clone size: -
V gene: TRBV29-1
CDR3 length: 12
CDR3 protein: CSVGRGGTEAFF
CDR3 DNA: TGCAGCGTTGGGAGGGGAGGGACTGAAGCTTTCTTT

D gene: -
J gene: TRBJ2-1
clone size: once
V gene: TRBV5-1
CDR3 length: 14
CDR3 protein: CASSLEGGDNEQFF
CDR3 DNA: TGCGCCAGCAGCTTGGAAGGGGGGGACAATGAGCAGTTCTTC

D gene: -
J gene: TRBJ1-2
clone size: -
V gene: TRBV6-5
CDR3 length: 15
CDR3 protein: CASSSESAYRVGYTF
CDR3 DNA: TGTGCCAGCAGTTCCGAATCAGCCTACAGGGTTGGCTACACCTTC

D gene: TRBD1
J gene: TRBJ1-4
clone size: -
V gene: TRBV12-5
CDR3 length: 15
CDR3 protein: CASGSGQATNEKLFF
CDR3 DNA: TGTGCTAGTGGGTCTGGACAGGCAACTAATGAAAAACTGTTTTTT

D gene: -
J gene: TRBJ2-2
clone size: -
V gene: TRBV5-1
CDR3 length: 13
CDR3 protein: CASNPGGTGELFF
CDR3 DNA: TGCGCCAGCAATCCCGGGGGCACCGGGGAGCTGTTTTTT

D gene: TRBD2
J gene: TRBJ2-3
clone size: few
V gene: TRBV2
CDR3 length: 13
CDR3 protein: CASVGTNTDTQYF
CDR3 DNA: TGTGCCAGCGTAGGGACTAACACAGATACGCAGTATTTT

D gene: -
J gene: TRBJ1-6
clone size: -
V gene: TRBV27
CDR3 length: 14
CDR3 protein: CASSFTGYNSPLHF
CDR3 DNA: TGTGCCAGCAGTTTCACGGGGTATAATTCACCCCTCCACTTT

D gene: -
J gene: TRBJ1-6
clone size: -
V gene: TRBV6-5
CDR3 length: 15
CDR3 protein: CASTRTTGLNSPLHF
CDR3 DNA: TGTGCCAGCACCCGAACTACAGGGTTGAATTCACCCCTCCACTTT

D gene: TRBD1
J gene: TRBJ1-3
clone size: -
V gene: TRBV30
CDR3 length: 16
CDR3 protein: CAWRLFGTGSGNTIYF
CDR3 DNA: TGTGCCTGGAGATTGTTCGGGACAGGGTCTGGAAACACCATATATTTT

D gene: TRBD1
J gene: TRBJ2-7
clone size: -
V gene: TRBV7-2
CDR3 length: 13
CDR3 protein: CASSRDRTYEQYF
CDR3 DNA: TGTGCCAGCAGCCGGGACAGGACCTACGAGCAGTACTTC

D gene: TRBD2
J gene: TRBJ2-7
clone size: -
V gene: TRBV3-1/TRBV3-2
CDR3 length: 17
CDR3 protein: CASSFGTSGGAYYEQYF
CDR3 DNA: TGTGCCAGCAGCTTCGGGACTAGCGGGGGGGCGTACTACGAGCAGTACTTC

D gene: TRBD1
J gene: TRBJ1-1
clone size: -
V gene: TRBV5-1
CDR3 length: 14
CDR3 protein: CASSAGTVNTEAFF
CDR3 DNA: TGCGCCAGCAGCGCAGGGACAGTGAACACTGAAGCTTTCTTT

D gene: -
J gene: TRBJ1-5
clone size: -
V gene: TRBV6-5
CDR3 length: 15
CDR3 protein: CASGLGQDSNQPQHF
CDR3 DNA: TGTGCCAGCGGCCTTGGCCAGGATAGCAATCAGCCCCAGCATTTT

D gene: TRBD1
J gene: TRBJ1-2
clone size: -
V gene: TRBV9
CDR3 length: 16
CDR3 protein: CASSSRDRGIYYGYTF
CDR3 DNA: TGTGCCAGCAGCTCCCGGGACAGGGGGATTTACTATGGCTACACCTTC

D gene: -
J gene: TRBJ2-3
clone size: -
V gene: TRBV6-4
CDR3 length: 13
CDR3 protein: CASSVRPRDTQYF
CDR3 DNA: TGTGCCAGCAGTGTCAGACCGAGGGATACGCAGTATTTT

D gene: TRBD1
J gene: TRBJ1-2
clone size: -
V gene: TRBV7-2
CDR3 length: 14
CDR3 protein: CASSPGQGAYGYTF
CDR3 DNA: TGTGCCAGCAGCCCGGGACAGGGGGCATATGGCTACACCTTC

D gene: -
J gene: TRBJ2-2
clone size: once
V gene: TRBV3-1/TRBV3-2
CDR3 length: 15
CDR3 protein: CASSPIRDTSGELFF
CDR3 DNA: TGTGCCAGCAGCCCTATCCGGGACACCTCCGGGGAGCTGTTTTTT